These 10 T cell receptor beta chains came from one sample sequenced in a study of T cells in women clearing cervical HPV infection. Using immunoSEQ multiplex PCR, the repertoire was profiled, and TCRdb retains in-frame clones only, with some absent. The sample table sets out 25,000 to 35,000 clones. The specimen was blood buffy coat. The receptors shown here come from a woman between 18 and 70 years old with a cervical HPV16 infection that either progressed to CIN3+ or cleared (not recorded which).

About this clone itself: Coverage ceases 3 residues before the CDR3 finishes, and the germline J gene fills in the end. V usage is TRBV9 and J usage is TRBJ1-5, with a weak D call TRBD1 (6 bases). Trimming removed 4 bases from V and 6 bases from J, with 23 bases in between. This CDR3 has 17 amino acids. Germline V gives CDR1 SGDLS, CDR2 YYNGEE. CDR3 loop: CASSPTSTPRGGQPQHF. CDR3 bases read: TGTGCCAGCAGCCCCACTTCAACACCCAGGGGTGGTCAGCCC.

Comments on this clone: The read ends 3 residues early relative to the CDR3; the germline J gene fills the gap. The V call is TRBV12-3 or TRBV12-4, the J call TRBJ2-2; D gene uncertain. Trimming shortened V by 8 bases and J by 4 bases, and 8 bases separated the two germline ends. This CDR3 spans 12 amino acids. The CDR3 spells CASLPITGELFF. Partial CDR3 DNA: TGTGCCAGCTTACCTATCACCGGGGAG.

Of note for this clone: The read ends 3 residues before the CDR3 terminus; that terminus is restored from the germline J gene. The chain uses TRBV18 and TRBJ1-2; no firm D call. The V gene's germline CDR1 is KGHSH and CDR2 LQKENI. The CDR3 is 11 residues long. V was pared by 5 bases and J by 7 bases, with 8 bases between. The CDR3 DNA, read in part, is TGTGCCAGCTCATCCAGTTTTGGC. Protein product: CASSSSFG. The whole CDR3 sequence reads CASSSSFGYTF.

Comment on this clone: The CDR3 end falls 3 residues outside the read, so it is completed with the germline J gene. The same CDR3 arises from other DNA sequences in this sample as well. The chain links TRBV29-1 to TRBJ1-4; possible D gene TRBD1, 6 bases. The CDR3 is made up of 13 amino acids. Germline CDR1 and CDR2: SQVTM and ANQGSEA. V was cut by 6 bases and J by 8 bases, with 16 bases left in between. The DNA read from the CDR3 is TGCAGCGTACATGACAGGAAGGGAGAAAAA. It codes for CSVHDRKGEK. The entire CDR3 is CSVHDRKGEKLFF.

As for this clone: Coverage ceases 3 residues before the CDR3 finishes, and the germline J gene fills in the end. This rearrangement joins TRBV2 to TRBJ2-1, with D possibly matching TRBD2 (6 bases). The V end was cut by 4 bases, the J end by 5 bases, with 18 bases between. Germline V lookup: CDR1 SNHLY, CDR2 FYNNEI. The CDR3 is made up of 16 amino acids. CDR3 DNA (partial): TGTGCCAGCAGTGCCCTTCCGGCGGGAACCGACAATGAG. Its protein is CASSALPAGTDNE. The whole CDR3 protein reads CASSALPAGTDNEQFF.

As for this clone: The missing CDR3 end, 3 residues past where the read stops, is filled in from the germline J gene. The chain couples TRBV7-9 to TRBJ1-2; 7 bases agree with TRBD1. Germline lookup yields CDR1 SEHNR and CDR2 FQNEAQ (reference sequence). The CDR3 is 14 residues long. The sequenced CDR3 bases are TGTGCCAGCATGGGGGACAGCTCCTACAATGAC. It is translated as CASMGDSSYND. From start to end, the CDR3 is CASMGDSSYNDYTF.

As for this clone: The sequenced fragment ends 3 residues before the CDR3 boundary, so the rest is inferred from the germline J gene. The rearrangement uses TRBV11-1 and TRBJ2-3, with D perhaps being TRBD1 or TRBD2 (5 bases each). This CDR3 has 12 amino acids. Trimming took off 6 bases at V and 6 bases at J, with 10 bases between the two ends. Germline V gene data show CDR1 as SGHAT and CDR2 as FQDESV (reference sequence). CDR3 sequence reads: CASRRGSDTQYF. CDR3 DNA, as far as it was read: TGTGCCAGCAGGAGGGGCTCCGATACG.

This clone is called medium-sized based on its frequency. This CDR3 reads CASSPTDNTDTQYF. The DNA read from the CDR3 is TGCGCCAGCAGCCCCACGGACAACACAGATACG. V usage is TRBV4-1 and J usage is TRBJ2-3; a weak D match, TRBD1 (5 bases). The read terminates 3 residues before the CDR3 end, so the remaining end is supplied by the germline J gene. Trimming shortened V by 4 bases and J by 2 bases, and 10 bases separated the two germline ends. Germline V lookup: CDR1 MGHRA, CDR2 YSYEKL. This CDR3 has 14 amino acids.

Turning to this clone: With the read ending 3 residues before the CDR3 end, the germline J gene is used to fill in that end. The chain is built from TRBV20-1 and TRBJ1-2; TRBD1 is a possible D gene (5 bases). Per germline, CDR1 DFQATT and CDR2 SNEGSKA (reference sequence). V lost 6 bases, J lost 2 bases, and 16 bases lay in between. This CDR3 has 14 amino acids. The sequenced part of the CDR3 DNA is TGCAGTGCCTTCCCAGGGACTGAGAACTATGGC. It translates to CSAFPGTENYG. The CDR3 in full is CSAFPGTENYGYTF.

A remark on this clone: Read data end 3 residues before the CDR3 end; the end is taken from the germline J gene. The sample holds other DNA sequences that translate to the same CDR3. The V call is TRBV2, the J call TRBJ1-3; possible D gene TRBD1, 5 bases. The V end was cut by 0 bases, the J end by 7 bases, with 13 bases between. CDR3 length: 15 residues. Germline assignment: CDR1 SNHLY and CDR2 FYNNEI. This CDR3 is CASSEAGGEGNTIYF. The sequenced CDR3 bases are TGTGCCAGCAGTGAAGCGGGGGGTGAAGGGAACACC. The variable domain in full, with the rest retrieved from reference TRBV2 and TRBJ1-3, is EPEVTQTPSHQVTQMGQEVILRCVPISNHLYFYWYRQILGQKVEFLVSFYNNEISEKSEIFDDQFSVERPDGSNFTLKIRSTKLEDSAMYFCASSEAGGEGNTIYFGEGSWLTVV.